The 8 T cell receptor beta chains below all came from one sample that was sequenced in a study of cytomegalovirus exposure and HLA in healthy donors. Use of 60 Vbeta and 13 Jbeta primers characterized the PCR. Only in-frame clones appear in the TCRdb table, and some are missing; sequencing was by immunoSEQ multiplex PCR. Of fewer than 85,000 clones in the sample, over 60% were seen once. Input material: PBMCs. The receptor set was obtained from a male donor in good health and CMV-seropositive.

Only one count was recorded for this clone. As DNA, the CDR3 is TGTGCCAGCAGCTCCAGTGGGCGTTATGAAAAACTGTTTTTT. This codes for CASSSSGRYEKLFF. The chain carries TRBV7-9 and TRBJ1-4, with D hard to call. The V gene's germline CDR1 is SEHNR and CDR2 FQNEAQ (reference sequence). V lost 4 bases to trimming and J lost 6 bases, with 12 bases between them. The CDR3 runs 14 residues.

V and J are TRBV5-1 and TRBJ2-3; D gene uncertain. V dropped 0 bases and J dropped 2 bases, with 7 bases sitting between them. The CDR3 is 14 residues long. From germline, CDR1 is SGHRS and CDR2 YFSETQ. CDR3 DNA sequence: TGCGCCAGCAGCTTGGGTGTTCTCACAGATACGCAGTATTTT. Translating gives CASSLGVLTDTQYF.

The rearrangement joins TRBV6-6 to TRBJ1-4; weak D call: TRBD1 (5 bases). Trimming removed 0 bases at V and 2 bases at J, with 7 bases between. CDR1 and CDR2 (germline): MNHNY, SVGAGI (reference sequence). The CDR3 length is 15 residues. The CDR3 coding sequence is TGTGCCAGCAGTTACTCGGGGGGGACTAATGAAAAACTGTTTTTT. It is translated as CASSYSGGTNEKLFF.

The chain couples TRBV7-2 to TRBJ2-1; the match to TRBD2 covers 8 bases. V was clipped by 5 bases and J by 5 bases; unmatched bases: 8. This CDR3 region has 15 residues. Germline V gives CDR1 SGHTA, CDR2 FQGNSA. In DNA form, the CDR3 reads TGTGCCAGCAGCGACCGACGGGGGGGGGACAATGAGCAGTTCTTC. This gives the protein CASSDRRGGDNEQFF.

The gene calls are TRBV7-2 and TRBJ1-2; weak D call: TRBD1 (5 bases). This CDR3 is 14 amino acids long. V lost 3 bases and J 4 bases, leaving 12 bases between the germline ends. Germline V gene sequence: CDR1 SGHTA, CDR2 FQGNSA. CDR3 sequence: CASSFDDRAYGYTF. The CDR3 DNA follows: TGTGCCAGCAGCTTCGATGACAGAGCCTATGGCTACACCTTC.

The chain links TRBV27 to TRBJ2-7, with D possibly being TRBD2 (5 bases). V lost 2 bases and J lost 2, with 22 bases in between. Germline V CDR1 and CDR2: MNHEY, SMNVEV (reference sequence). The CDR3 is 18 amino acids. This CDR3 is CASSLAPPLAGFTYEQYF. CDR3 DNA sequence: TGTGCCAGCAGTTTAGCCCCCCCCCTGGCGGGTTTTACCTACGAGCAGTACTTC.

The chain has TRBV2 and TRBJ1-1; 8 bases line up with TRBD1. CDR3 length: 18 residues. CDR1 SNHLY and CDR2 FYNNEI come from the germline V gene. V trimming: 1 base; J trimming: 4 bases; junction bases outside the gene matches: 14. The CDR3 loop reads CASSEGQGLVTGRTEAFF. The CDR3 nucleotides read TGTGCCAGCAGTGAAGGACAGGGGTTAGTCACTGGTCGCACTGAAGCTTTCTTT.

The chain combines TRBV4-2 with TRBJ1-2; D perhaps matches TRBD1 (6 bases). CDR3 length: 15 amino acids. Germline-derived CDR1 and CDR2 are LGHNA and YNFKEQ. Deletions cut 3 bases from V and 3 bases from J, with 14 bases between. The DNA of the CDR3 is TGTGCCAGCAGCCAGGGGTTGGGGGCGGACTATGGCTACACCTTC. Residues: CASSQGLGADYGYTF.